This TCR beta chain was captured in a study of CD8+ T cells in alopecia areata. Overall study results and limits: The study found TCR sharing across patients less clear than in mice, possibly for HLA reasons.

Extracted RNA was reverse transcribed, and the resulting cDNA served as sequencing template. The repertoire was sequenced with immunoSEQ multiplex PCR; TCRdb's copy has only in-frame clones and lacks some. The sample records 50,000 to 70,000 clones, around 40% being singletons. Germline V CDR1 and CDR2: GTSNPN, SVGIG (reference sequence). V gave up 2 bases and J gave up 4 bases, with 6 bases separating them. The CDR3 totals 12 residues. Lesional scalp tissue (obtained by punch biopsy) and peripheral blood were collected from alopecia areata patients. This clone was observed a few times. Its antigen remains unidentified.

The V call is TRBV30, the J call TRBJ2-1, with D unclear. Source material: NKG2D-low CD8+ T cells sorted from blood. This clonotype was obtained from a human donor with alopecia areata. The chain's CDR3 is CAWSLTYNEQFF. Written as DNA, the CDR3 is TGTGCCTGGAGTCTCACTTACAATGAGCAGTTCTTC.